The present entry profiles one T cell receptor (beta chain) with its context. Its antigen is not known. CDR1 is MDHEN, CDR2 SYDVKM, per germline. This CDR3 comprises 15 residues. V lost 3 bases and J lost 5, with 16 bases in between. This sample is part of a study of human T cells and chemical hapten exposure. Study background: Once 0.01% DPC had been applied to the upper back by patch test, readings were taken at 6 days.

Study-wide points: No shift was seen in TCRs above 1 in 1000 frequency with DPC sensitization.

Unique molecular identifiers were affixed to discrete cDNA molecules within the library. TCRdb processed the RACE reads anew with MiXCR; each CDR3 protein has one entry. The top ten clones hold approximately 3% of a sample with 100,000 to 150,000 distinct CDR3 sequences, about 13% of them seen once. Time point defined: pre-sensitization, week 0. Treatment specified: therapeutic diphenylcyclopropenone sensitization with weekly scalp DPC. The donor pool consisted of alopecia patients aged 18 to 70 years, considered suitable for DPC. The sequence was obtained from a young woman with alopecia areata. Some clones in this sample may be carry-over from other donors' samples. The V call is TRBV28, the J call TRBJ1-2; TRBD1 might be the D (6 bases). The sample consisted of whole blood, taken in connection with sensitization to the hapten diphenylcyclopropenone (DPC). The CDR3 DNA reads TGTGCCAGCAGTTTCCCTACAGGGTTTGGGTATGGCTACACCTTC. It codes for CASSFPTGFGYGYTF.